Reported below is one TCR beta chain. Some clones are missing from TCRdb's copy, which holds only in-frame ones; the method was immunoSEQ multiplex PCR. The sample has fewer than 20,000 clones, approximately 60% seen once. The entry originates in a study of sequential checkpoint blockade in melanoma. This CDR3 region has 17 residues. V was shortened by 3 bases and J by 0 bases, with 15 bases between the two germline ends. In germline, CDR1 is SNHLY, CDR2 FYNNEI. The treatment is: randomized to nivolumab then ipilimumab (arm A) or the reverse (arm B). Patients had received no earlier DNA-damaging chemotherapy. From thawed PBMCs, live CD3+CD8+ cells negative for CD19 and CD56 were sorted.

This chain connects TRBV2 to TRBJ2-1; D gene uncertain. The sequences come from CD8+ T cells sorted from blood (inferred from file names), collected from a patient given nivolumab and ipilimumab in sequence. The sequence was collected from a human donor with melanoma. The CDR3 protein is CASSDELSASSYNEQFF. The CDR3 DNA reads as TGTGCCAGCAGTGACGAGCTGAGCGCGAGCTCCTACAATGAGCAGTTCTTC. The full variable domain, rest sourced from reference TRBV2 and TRBJ2-1, is EPEVTQTPSHQVTQMGQEVILRCVPISNHLYFYWYRQILGQKVEFLVSFYNNEISEKSEIFDDQFSVERPDGSNFTLKIRSTKLEDSAMYFCASSDELSASSYNEQFFGPGTRLTVL.